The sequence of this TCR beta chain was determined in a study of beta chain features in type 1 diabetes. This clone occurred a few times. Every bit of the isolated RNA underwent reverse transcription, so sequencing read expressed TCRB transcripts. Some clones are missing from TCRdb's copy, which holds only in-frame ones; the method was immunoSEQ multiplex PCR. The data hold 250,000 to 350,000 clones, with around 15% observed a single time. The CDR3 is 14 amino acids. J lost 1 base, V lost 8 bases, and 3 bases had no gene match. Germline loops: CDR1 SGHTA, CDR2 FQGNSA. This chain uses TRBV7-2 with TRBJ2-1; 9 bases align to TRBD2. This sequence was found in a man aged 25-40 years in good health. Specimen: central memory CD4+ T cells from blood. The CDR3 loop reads CASRLAVSYNEQFF. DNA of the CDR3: TGTGCCAGCCGACTAGCGGTATCCTACAATGAGCAGTTCTTC.